Listed here are 3 T cell receptor beta chains from one sample, sequenced in a study of identical twins. TCRdb processed the 5' RACE reads anew with MiXCR; each CDR3 protein has one entry. Here the sample spans more than 1.5 million distinct CDR3 sequences, about 32% being singletons. The specimen sequenced was cord blood. These receptors were taken from a newborn girl in good health.

This clonotype appeared a few times. J is TRBJ2-3 and V is TRBV5-1; tentatively, D is TRBD1 or TRBD2 (5 bases each). Per the germline V gene, CDR1 is SGHRS and CDR2 is YFSETQ. This CDR3 is built from 12 residues. Trimming removed 7 bases at V and 4 bases at J, with 10 bases between. The chain's CDR3 is CASRGVADTQYF. The CDR3 DNA follows: TGCGCCAGCCGAGGGGTCGCAGATACGCAGTATTTT.

The J gene is TRBJ2-7, the V gene TRBV20-1; no clear D. V was pared by 3 bases and J by 0 bases, with 6 bases between. The CDR3 spans 12 residues. Per the germline V gene, CDR1 is DFQATT and CDR2 is SNEGSKA (reference sequence). CDR3 bases: TGCAGTGCTAGGATGAGCTCCTACGAGCAGTACTTC. It codes for CSARMSSYEQYF.

This clonotype was counted ten times or more. The rearrangement uses TRBV10-3 and TRBJ1-2; D is ambiguous. Germline CDR1 and CDR2: ENHRY and SYGVKD. CDR3 length: 12 residues. Trimming stripped 3 bases from V and 2 bases from J, with 4 bases between. The CDR3 DNA follows: TGTGCCATCAGTGACAGGAACTATGGCTACACCTTC. Translating gives CAISDRNYGYTF.